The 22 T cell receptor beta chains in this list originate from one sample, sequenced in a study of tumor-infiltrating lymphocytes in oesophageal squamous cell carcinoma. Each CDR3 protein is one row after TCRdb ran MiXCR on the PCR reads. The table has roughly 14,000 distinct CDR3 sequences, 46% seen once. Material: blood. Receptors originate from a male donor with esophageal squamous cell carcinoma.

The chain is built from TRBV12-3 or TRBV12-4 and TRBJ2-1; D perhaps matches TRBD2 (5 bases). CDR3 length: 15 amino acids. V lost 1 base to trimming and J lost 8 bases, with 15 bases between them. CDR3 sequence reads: CASSLESGRYHEQFF. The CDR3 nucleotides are TGTGCCAGCAGTTTAGAAAGCGGACGTTACCATGAGCAGTTCTTC.

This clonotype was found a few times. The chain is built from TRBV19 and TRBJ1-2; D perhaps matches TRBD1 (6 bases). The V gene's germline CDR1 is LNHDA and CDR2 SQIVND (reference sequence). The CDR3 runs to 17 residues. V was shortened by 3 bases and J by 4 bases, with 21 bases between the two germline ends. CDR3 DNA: TGTGCCAGTAGTATCTCCCCTGGGTTGGGGGCGTCCTATGGCTACACCTTC. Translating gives CASSISPGLGASYGYTF.

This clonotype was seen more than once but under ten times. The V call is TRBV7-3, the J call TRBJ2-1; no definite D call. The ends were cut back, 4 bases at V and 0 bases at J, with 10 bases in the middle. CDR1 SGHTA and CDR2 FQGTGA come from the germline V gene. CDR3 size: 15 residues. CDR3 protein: CASSSAPSSYNEQFF. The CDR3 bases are TGTGCCAGCAGCTCGGCCCCGAGCTCCTACAATGAGCAGTTCTTC.

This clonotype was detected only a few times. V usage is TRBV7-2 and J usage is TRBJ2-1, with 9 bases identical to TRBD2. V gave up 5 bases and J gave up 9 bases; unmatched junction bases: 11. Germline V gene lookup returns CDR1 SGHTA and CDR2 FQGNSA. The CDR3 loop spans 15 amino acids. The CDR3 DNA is TGTGCCAGCAGCCCAGCCCCTAGCGGGATGGGTGAGCAGTTCTTC. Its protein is CASSPAPSGMGEQFF.

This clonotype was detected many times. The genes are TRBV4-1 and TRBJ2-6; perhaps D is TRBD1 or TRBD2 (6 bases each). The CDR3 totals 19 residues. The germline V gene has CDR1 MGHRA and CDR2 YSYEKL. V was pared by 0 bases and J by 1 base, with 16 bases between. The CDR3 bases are TGCGCCAGCAGCCAAGATCATCGGGGGCTGTCTTCTGGGGCCAACGTCCTGACTTTC. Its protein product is CASSQDHRGLSSGANVLTF.

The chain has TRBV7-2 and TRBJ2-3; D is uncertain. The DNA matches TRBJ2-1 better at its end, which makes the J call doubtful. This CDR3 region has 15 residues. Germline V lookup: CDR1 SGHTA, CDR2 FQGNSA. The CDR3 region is CASSLGGYAYNEQFF. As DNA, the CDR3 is TGTGCCAGCAGCTTAGGCGGCTACGCATACAATGAGCAGTTCTTC.

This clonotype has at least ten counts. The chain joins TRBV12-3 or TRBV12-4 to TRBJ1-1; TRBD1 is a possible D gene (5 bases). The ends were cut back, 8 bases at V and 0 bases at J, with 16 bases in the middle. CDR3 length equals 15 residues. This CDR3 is CASAPPGPMNTEAFF. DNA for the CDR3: TGTGCCAGCGCCCCGCCGGGGCCCATGAACACTGAAGCTTTCTTT.

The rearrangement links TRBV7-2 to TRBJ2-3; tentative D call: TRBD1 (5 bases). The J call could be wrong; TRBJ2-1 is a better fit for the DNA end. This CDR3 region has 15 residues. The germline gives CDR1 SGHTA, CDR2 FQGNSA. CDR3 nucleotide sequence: TGTGCCAGCAGCTTAGGGGTAGGGGCCCCAAATGAGCAGTTCTTC. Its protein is CASSLGVGAPNEQFF.

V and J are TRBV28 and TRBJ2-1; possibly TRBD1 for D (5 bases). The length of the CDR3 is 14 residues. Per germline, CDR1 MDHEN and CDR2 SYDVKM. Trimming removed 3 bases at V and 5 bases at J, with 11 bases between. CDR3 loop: CASSLLQENNEQFF. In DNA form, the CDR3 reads TGTGCCAGCAGTTTGTTACAGGAAAACAATGAGCAGTTCTTC.

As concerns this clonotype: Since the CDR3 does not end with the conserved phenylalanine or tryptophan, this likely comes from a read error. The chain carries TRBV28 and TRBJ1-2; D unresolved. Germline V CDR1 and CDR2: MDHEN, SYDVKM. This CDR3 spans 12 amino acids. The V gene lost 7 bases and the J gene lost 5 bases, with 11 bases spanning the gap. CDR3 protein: CASTPRDYGYTL. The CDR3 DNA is TGTGCCAGCACCCCGAGAGATTATGGCTACACCTTA.

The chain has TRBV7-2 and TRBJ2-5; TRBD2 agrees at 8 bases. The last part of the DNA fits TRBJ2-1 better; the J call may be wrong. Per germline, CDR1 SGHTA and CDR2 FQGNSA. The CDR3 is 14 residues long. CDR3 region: CASSPFRREVEQFF. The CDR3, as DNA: TGTGCCAGCAGCCCCTTTAGGCGGGAGGTGGAGCAGTTCTTC.

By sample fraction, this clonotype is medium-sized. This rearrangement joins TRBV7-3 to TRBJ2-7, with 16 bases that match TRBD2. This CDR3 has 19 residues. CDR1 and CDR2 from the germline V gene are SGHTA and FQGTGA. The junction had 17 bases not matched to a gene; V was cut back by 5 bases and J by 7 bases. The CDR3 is CASSTSGGTSGGALNEQYF. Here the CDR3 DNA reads TGTGCCAGCAGCACCTCCGGCGGGACTAGCGGGGGGGCTTTGAATGAGCAGTACTTC. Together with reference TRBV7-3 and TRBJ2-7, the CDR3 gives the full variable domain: GAGVSQTPSNKVTEKGKYVELRCDPISGHTALYWYRQSLGQGPEFLIYFQGTGAADDSGLPNDRFFAVRPEGSVSTLKIQRTERGDSAVYLCASSTSGGTSGGALNEQYFGPGTRLTVT.

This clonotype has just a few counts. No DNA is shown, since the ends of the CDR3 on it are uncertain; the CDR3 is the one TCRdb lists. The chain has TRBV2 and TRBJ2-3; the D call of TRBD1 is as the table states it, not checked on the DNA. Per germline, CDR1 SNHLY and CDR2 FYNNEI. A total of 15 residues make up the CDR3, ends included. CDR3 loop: CASCVGQGSTGELYF.

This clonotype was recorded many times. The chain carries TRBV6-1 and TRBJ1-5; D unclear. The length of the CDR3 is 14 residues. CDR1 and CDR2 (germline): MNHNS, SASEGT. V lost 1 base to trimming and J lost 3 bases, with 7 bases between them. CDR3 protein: CASSEVGDNQPQHF. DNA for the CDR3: TGTGCCAGCAGTGAAGTTGGAGACAATCAGCCCCAGCATTTT.

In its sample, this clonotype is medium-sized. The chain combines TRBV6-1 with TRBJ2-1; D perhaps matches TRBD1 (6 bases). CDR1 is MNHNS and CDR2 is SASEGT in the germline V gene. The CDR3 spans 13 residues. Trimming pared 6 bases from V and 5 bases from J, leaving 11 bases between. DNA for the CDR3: TGTGCCAGCAGGTCACAGGGAGACAATGAGCAGTTCTTC. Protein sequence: CASRSQGDNEQFF.

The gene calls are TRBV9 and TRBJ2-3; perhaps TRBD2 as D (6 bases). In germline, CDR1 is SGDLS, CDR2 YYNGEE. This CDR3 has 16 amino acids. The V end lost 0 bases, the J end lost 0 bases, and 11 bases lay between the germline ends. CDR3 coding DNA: TGTGCCAGCAGCGTAGGGCCGGGGGAAAGCACAGATACGCAGTATTTT. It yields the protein CASSVGPGESTDTQYF.

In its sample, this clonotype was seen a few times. CDR3 loop: CASNPWGLAETQYF. The CDR3, as DNA: TGTGCCAGCAATCCTTGGGGGCTAGCGGAGACCCAGTACTTC. V usage is TRBV7-8 and J usage is TRBJ2-5, with D possibly called TRBD1 or TRBD2 (6 bases each). This CDR3 spans 14 amino acids. Germline CDR1 and CDR2: SGHVS and FQNEAQ. The V gene lost 7 bases and the J gene lost 5 bases, with 17 bases spanning the gap.

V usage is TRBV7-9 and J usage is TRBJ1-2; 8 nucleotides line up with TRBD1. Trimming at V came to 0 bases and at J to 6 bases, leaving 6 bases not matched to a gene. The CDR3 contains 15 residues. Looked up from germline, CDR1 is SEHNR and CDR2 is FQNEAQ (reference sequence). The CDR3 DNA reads TGTGCCAGCAGCTTAGCTCAGGGGGCGTCTGATGGCTACACCTTC. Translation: CASSLAQGASDGYTF. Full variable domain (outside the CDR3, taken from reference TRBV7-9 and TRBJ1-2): DTGVSQNPRHKITKRGQNVTFRCDPISEHNRLYWYRQTLGQGPEFLTYFQNEAQLEKSRLLSDRFSAERPKGSFSTLEIQRTEQGDSAMYLCASSLAQGASDGYTFGSGTRLTVV.

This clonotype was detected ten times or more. CDR3 loop: CASGQGLVANTGELFF. The CDR3 bases are TGTGCTAGTGGTCAAGGATTAGTCGCGAACACCGGGGAGCTGTTTTTT. The chain is built from TRBV12-5 and TRBJ2-2, with no clear D. V lost 5 bases and J 0 bases, leaving 13 bases between the germline ends. The CDR3 loop spans 16 amino acids. Per the germline V gene, CDR1 is LGHNT and CDR2 is FRNRAP.

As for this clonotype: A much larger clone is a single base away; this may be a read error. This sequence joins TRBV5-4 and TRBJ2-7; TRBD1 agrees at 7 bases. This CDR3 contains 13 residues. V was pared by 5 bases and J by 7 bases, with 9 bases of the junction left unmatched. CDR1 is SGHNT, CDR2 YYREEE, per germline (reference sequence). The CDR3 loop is CASRQTGSNEQYF. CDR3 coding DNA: TGTGCCAGCAGGCAGACAGGGTCCAATGAGCAGTACTTC.

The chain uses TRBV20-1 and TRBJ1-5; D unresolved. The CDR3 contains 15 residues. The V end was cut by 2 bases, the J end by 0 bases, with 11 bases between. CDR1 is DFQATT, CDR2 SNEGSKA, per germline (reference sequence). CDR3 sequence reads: CSARPAPYSNQPQHF. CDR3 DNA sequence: TGCAGTGCTAGACCGGCACCCTATAGCAATCAGCCCCAGCATTTT.

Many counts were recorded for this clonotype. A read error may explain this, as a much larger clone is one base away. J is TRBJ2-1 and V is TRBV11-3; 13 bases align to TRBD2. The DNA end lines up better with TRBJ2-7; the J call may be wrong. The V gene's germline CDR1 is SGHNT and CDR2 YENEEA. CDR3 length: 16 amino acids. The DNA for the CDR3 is TGTGCCAGCAGCTTCCTACTAGCGGGAGGGGACAATGAGCAGTACTTC. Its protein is CASSFLLAGGDNEQYF.